This T cell receptor (beta chain) was documented in a study of shared clonotypes between healthy human individuals. The CDR3 extends over 17 amino acids. Germline values: CDR1 MNHNS, CDR2 SASEGT. With V trimmed by 4 bases and J by 1 base, 7 bases remained unmatched. Here immunoSEQ multiplex PCR was the method, and the copy in TCRdb shows in-frame clones only, minus some. Of 300,000 to 350,000 clones listed, 70% to 75% were seen once; the top ten hold 8% to 13%. The clonotype was recovered from a man younger than 40 in good health. Material for sequencing was memory CD4+ T cells sorted from blood. The sample's subset: CD45RA-negative fraction. The gene calls are TRBV6-1 and TRBJ2-2; TRBD1 matches at 9 bases. CDR3 sequence: CASSVYGTGWNTGELFF. DNA for the CDR3: TGTGCCAGCAGTGTATATGGGACAGGGTGGAACACCGGGGAGCTGTTTTTT.